This entry concerns a single TCR beta chain. Its antigen is not yet known. No much larger clone is present one base from it, and per-base qualities are unavailable. The immunoSEQ Assay, a bias-controlled multiplex PCR, was used to amplify TCRbeta CDR3 regions from genomic DNA. Processing in the source paper ran as follows. Within the assay, amplification of reference gene primers was used to estimate how many nucleated cells each sample contained. To quantify the absolute abundance of each unique TCRbeta CDR3 rearrangement, sequence reads were collapsed and filtered. Productive Simpson clonality was computed per sample as the square root of Simpson's diversity index over productive rearrangements. This immuneACCESS table, as held by TCRdb, lists in-frame sequences with V and J called but not all clones. Of the missing ones, under half trace to an unresolved V gene in checked studies; the others have no known cause. V and J calls plus clone size are reproduced from that table; the DNA served to infer D and trimming. The sample contains 100,000 to 150,000 clones, around 89% of them found a single time. The top ten hold more than 3.5% of the sample.

From the cysteine up to the phenylalanine, the CDR3 has a length of 15 residues. Kept here is only the CDR3 DNA, which spans 45 bases and is read in frame from base 1. CDR1 is given as ENHRY and CDR2 as SYGVKD, both from the germline V gene. The germline ends are 14 bases apart after V is trimmed by 4 bases and J by 3 bases. One collaborating source in Seattle enrolled patients during active infection and followed them longitudinally through the course of disease. Collaborating institutions collected whole blood in K2EDTA tubes following their own protocols. For TCRbeta analysis, collaborators shipped samples as frozen whole blood, isolated PBMCs, or DNA extracted from either of those sample types. This sample was included in a study of blood T cell repertoires in COVID-19 (dated by TCRdb to about 2020). Study-wide context: The collaborator samples originated in the United States, Italy and Spain and spanned the acute and convalescent phases of COVID-19. The prospective study material was composed of cDNA or gDNA derived from T cells, B-cell-depleted T cells, or PBMCs. Deeply sampled blood TCRbeta repertoires from subjects exposed to, actively infected with, or recovered from COVID-19 were included in the dataset. A freely available public database, intended as a resource for researchers studying the immune response to SARS-CoV-2, is where the repertoires were released. The samples were drawn from two sources: the first 160 participants of the ongoing ImmuneRACE study, and 1,200 or so subjects contributed by 6 global collaborators. Sample metadata almost always included a de-identified subject ID, COVID-19 status, age in years and sex. Where available, HLA class I and class II types were obtained from metadata supplied by the sample provider rather than from assay-based typing.

What the work shows at the level of the full study, not this receptor alone: The amount of clinical and demographic metadata varied by source and participant and was provided uncurated.

This sequence originates from a man aged 60-69 years with COVID-19, enrolled during active disease. In this chain, TRBV10-3 is recombined with TRBJ2-3, with no D gene named confidently. Specimen: peripheral blood. In nucleotide form, the sequence is TGTGCCATCAGTGCGAGAACTTCTGAGACAGATACGCAGTATTTT. This yields the protein CAISARTSETDTQYF.